The entry below gives a single T cell receptor (beta chain) sequence along with its context. What it binds is not known. The data were taken from a study of PD-L1 blockade in urothelial cancer. On the study more broadly: Atezolizumab was started by patients in 2014 at 1,200 mg intravenously every 3 weeks.

The assay was immunoSEQ multiplex PCR, and TCRdb's table has in-frame clones only and misses some. The table records fewer than 100,000 clones, around four fifths of them present only once. Study findings and constraints: Better progression-free and overall survival followed lower pretreatment blood clonality.

The CDR3 sequence is 14 residues long. V was pared by 5 bases and J by 4 bases, with 7 bases of the junction left unmatched. Looked up from germline, CDR1 is SGHVS and CDR2 is FQNEAQ. The time point here: pretreatment peripheral blood. Locally advanced or metastatic urothelial carcinoma was diagnosed in the patients. Sequenced material: PBMCs, taken around atezolizumab (anti-PD-L1) treatment. The J gene is TRBJ1-2, the V gene TRBV7-8; 7 bases align to TRBD1. This clonotype originated in a man aged 35 to 55 with urothelial cancer. DNA for the CDR3: TGTGCCAGCAGCACCCTGACAGGGACCTATGGCTACACCTTC. It translates to CASSTLTGTYGYTF.